This T cell receptor beta chain derives from a study of glioma-infiltrating T cells after dendritic cell vaccination. Note on this clone: Its target is unknown.

TCRdb keeps only in-frame clones here, not all; method: immunoSEQ multiplex PCR. This table holds 95,000 or so clones, more than 70% found once. No glioblastoma patient carried an isocitrate dehydrogenase mutation. Germline loops: CDR1 MNHEY, CDR2 SVGAGI. The CDR3 extends over 16 amino acids. V lost 2 bases, J lost 5 bases, and 6 bases stayed unmatched. Overall study findings and caveats: TCR clonality showed no direct relationship with survival. Few patients contributed both blood and tumor specimens. Longer survival after dendritic cell vaccination followed higher pretreatment TIL content.

The source of this sequence is a human donor with glioblastoma. The chain uses TRBV6-5 and TRBJ2-1; 10 nucleotides match TRBD2. The specimen was blood, collected before dendritic cell vaccination. CDR3 coding DNA: TGTGCCAGCAGTTACCAACTAGCGGGGTTCGACAATGAGCAGTTCTTC. Translation gives CASSYQLAGFDNEQFF.